The clone carrying this TCR beta chain is a singleton in its sample. Its antigen is not known. This CDR3 contains 14 residues. Trimming stripped 3 bases from V and 2 bases from J, with 11 bases between. Germline lookup yields CDR1 SEHNR and CDR2 FQNEAQ (reference sequence). The protocol was immunoSEQ multiplex PCR, while the TCRdb copy is restricted to in-frame clones and leaves out a portion. This table has about 17,000 clones, roughly 75% appearing once. This sample was taken from a study of OX40 agonist ivuxolimab in advanced cancers. General observations from the study: Fewer expanded clones were found on average in CD4+ than in CD8+ T cells. Patients with a partial response at 0.1-3.0 mg/kg had among the lowest clonal expansion. The investigators did not determine what antigen specificity the expanded peripheral T cells had.

The rearrangement joins TRBV7-9 to TRBJ2-7; D uncertain. The source of this sequence is an adult with an advanced solid tumor such as melanoma, head and neck, liver or kidney cancer. Source: CD4+ or CD8+ T cells sorted from blood, taken in a trial of the OX40 agonist ivuxolimab. This chain's CDR3 is CASSFNAPTYEQYF. CDR3 DNA sequence: TGTGCCAGCAGCTTTAATGCACCAACCTACGAGCAGTACTTC.